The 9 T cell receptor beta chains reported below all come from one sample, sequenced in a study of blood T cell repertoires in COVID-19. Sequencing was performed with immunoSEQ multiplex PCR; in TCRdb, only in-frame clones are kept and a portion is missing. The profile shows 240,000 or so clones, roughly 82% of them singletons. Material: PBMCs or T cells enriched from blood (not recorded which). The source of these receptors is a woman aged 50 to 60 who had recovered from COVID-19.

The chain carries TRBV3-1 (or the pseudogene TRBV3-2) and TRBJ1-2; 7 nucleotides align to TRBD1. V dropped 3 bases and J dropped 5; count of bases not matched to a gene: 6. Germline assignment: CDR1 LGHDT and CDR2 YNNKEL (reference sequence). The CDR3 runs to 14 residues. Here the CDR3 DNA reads TGTGCCAGCAGCCAGGAGACAGGGAGATATGGCTACACCTTC. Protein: CASSQETGRYGYTF.

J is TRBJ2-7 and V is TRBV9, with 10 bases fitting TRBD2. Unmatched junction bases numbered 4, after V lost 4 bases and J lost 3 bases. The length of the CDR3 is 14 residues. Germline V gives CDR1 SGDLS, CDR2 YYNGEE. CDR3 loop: CASSTGTSVYEQYF. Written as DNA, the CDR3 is TGTGCCAGCAGCACCGGGACTAGCGTCTACGAGCAGTACTTC.

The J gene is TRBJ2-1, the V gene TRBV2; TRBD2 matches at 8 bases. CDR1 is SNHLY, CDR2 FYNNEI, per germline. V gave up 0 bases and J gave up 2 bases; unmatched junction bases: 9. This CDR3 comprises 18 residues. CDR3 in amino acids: CASSEAQRGTPPYNEQFF. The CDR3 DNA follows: TGTGCCAGCAGTGAAGCCCAGCGGGGGACCCCTCCCTACAATGAGCAGTTCTTC.

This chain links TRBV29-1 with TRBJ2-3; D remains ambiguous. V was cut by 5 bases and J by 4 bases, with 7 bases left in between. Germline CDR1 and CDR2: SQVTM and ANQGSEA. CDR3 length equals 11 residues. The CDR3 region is CSVRQADTQYF. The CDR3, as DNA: TGCAGCGTTCGGCAGGCAGATACGCAGTATTTT.

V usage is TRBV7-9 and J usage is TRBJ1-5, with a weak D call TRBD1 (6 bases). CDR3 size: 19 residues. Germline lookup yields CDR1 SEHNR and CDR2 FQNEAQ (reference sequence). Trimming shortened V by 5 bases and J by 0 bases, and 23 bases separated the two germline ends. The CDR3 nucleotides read TGTGCCAGCAGCGTAGGGGACCGATGGACAGCTTCTAGCAATCAGCCCCAGCATTTT. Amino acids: CASSVGDRWTASSNQPQHF.

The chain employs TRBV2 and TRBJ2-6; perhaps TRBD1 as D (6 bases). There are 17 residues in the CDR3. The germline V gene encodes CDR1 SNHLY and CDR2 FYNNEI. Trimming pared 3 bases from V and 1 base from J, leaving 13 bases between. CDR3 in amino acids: CASSDRTAQSGANVLTF. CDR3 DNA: TGTGCCAGCAGTGACCGGACAGCGCAGTCTGGGGCCAACGTCCTGACTTTC.

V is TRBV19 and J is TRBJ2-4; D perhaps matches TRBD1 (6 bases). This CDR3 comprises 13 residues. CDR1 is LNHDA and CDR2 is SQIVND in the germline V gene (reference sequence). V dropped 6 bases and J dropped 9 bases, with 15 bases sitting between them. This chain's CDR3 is CASRFRGGGIQYF. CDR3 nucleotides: TGTGCCAGTAGATTCAGGGGCGGCGGCATTCAGTACTTC.

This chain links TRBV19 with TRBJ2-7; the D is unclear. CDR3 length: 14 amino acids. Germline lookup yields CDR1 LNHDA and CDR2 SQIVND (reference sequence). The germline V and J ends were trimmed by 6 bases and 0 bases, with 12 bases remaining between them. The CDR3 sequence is CASRVSQASYEQYF. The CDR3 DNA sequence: TGTGCCAGTAGAGTAAGTCAAGCCTCCTACGAGCAGTACTTC.

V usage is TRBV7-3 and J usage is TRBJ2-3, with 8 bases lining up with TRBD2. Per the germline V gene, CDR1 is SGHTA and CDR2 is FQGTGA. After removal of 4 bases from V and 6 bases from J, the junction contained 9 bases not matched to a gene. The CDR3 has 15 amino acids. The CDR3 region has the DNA TGTGCCAGCAGCTCCCAGCGGGGGCGCAGTGATACGCAGTATTTT. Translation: CASSSQRGRSDTQYF.